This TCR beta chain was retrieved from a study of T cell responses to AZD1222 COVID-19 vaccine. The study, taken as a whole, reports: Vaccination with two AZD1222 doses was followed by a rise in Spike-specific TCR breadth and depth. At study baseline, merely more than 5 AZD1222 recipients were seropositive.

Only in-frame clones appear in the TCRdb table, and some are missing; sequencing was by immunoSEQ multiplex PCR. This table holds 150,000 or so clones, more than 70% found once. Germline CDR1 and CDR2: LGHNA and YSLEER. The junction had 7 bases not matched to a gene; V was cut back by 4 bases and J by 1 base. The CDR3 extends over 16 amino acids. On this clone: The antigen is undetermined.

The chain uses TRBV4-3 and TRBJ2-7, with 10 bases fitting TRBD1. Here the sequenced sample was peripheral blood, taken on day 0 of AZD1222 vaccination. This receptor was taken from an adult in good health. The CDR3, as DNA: TGCGCCAGCAGCCGAGGGGACAGGGGTCCGTCCTACGAGCAGTACTTC. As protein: CASSRGDRGPSYEQYF.